A single sample is the source of the 29 T cell receptor beta chains below, sequenced in a study of blood T cell repertoires in COVID-19. This table comes from immunoSEQ multiplex PCR, and its TCRdb copy is limited to in-frame clones, with some not included. The repertoire holds tens of thousands of clones, with approximately 88% as singletons. The sequenced material came from peripheral blood. All receptors come from a woman aged 80 or over with acute or convalescent COVID-19.

This clone was seen once. The V and J genes are TRBV9 and TRBJ1-2, with a possible D match to TRBD1 (6 bases). V lost 4 bases, J lost 7 bases, and 20 bases lay in between. CDR3 length equals 15 residues. Germline lookup yields CDR1 SGDLS and CDR2 YYNGEE. The CDR3 coding sequence is TGTGCCAGCAGCCCCAGGGATAGGGGGAAAGCTGGCTACACCTTC. This gives the protein CASSPRDRGKAGYTF.

The J gene is TRBJ1-4, the V gene TRBV5-6; TRBD1 agrees at 8 bases. The germline V gene has CDR1 SGHDT and CDR2 YYEEEE. V trimming: 0 bases; J trimming: 8 bases; junction bases outside the gene matches: 9. The CDR3 is 16 residues long. The CDR3: CASSLEGDRYDEKLFF. CDR3 DNA: TGTGCCAGCAGCTTGGAAGGGGACAGGTACGACGAAAAACTGTTTTTT.

The chain links TRBV9 to TRBJ2-3; 12 bases fit TRBD2. CDR3 length: 17 residues. Per germline, CDR1 SGDLS and CDR2 YYNGEE. The V gene end was trimmed by 2 bases and the J gene end by 1 base; junction bases not matched to a gene: 5. CDR3 region: CASSVASGGAGTDTQYF. CDR3 bases: TGTGCCAGCAGCGTGGCTAGCGGGGGGGCTGGCACAGATACGCAGTATTTT.

J is TRBJ2-2 and V is TRBV4-2; 14 bases fit TRBD2. Germline V gene sequence: CDR1 LGHNA, CDR2 YNFKEQ. Trimming cost V 4 bases and J 8 bases; bases outside gene matches: 9. CDR3 length: 17 amino acids. The CDR3 loop is CASSLGTSGGFGGELFF. The CDR3 DNA follows: TGTGCCAGCAGCCTGGGGACTAGCGGGGGTTTTGGTGGGGAGCTGTTTTTT.

The chain links TRBV5-1 to TRBJ1-1; TRBD1 might be the D (5 bases). The V gene's germline CDR1 is SGHRS and CDR2 YFSETQ. V lost 0 bases, J lost 4 bases, and 13 bases lay in between. The CDR3 runs 15 residues. Here the CDR3 reads CASSLAGGRSTEAFF. The CDR3 nucleotides read TGCGCCAGCAGCTTGGCGGGGGGTCGGAGCACTGAAGCTTTCTTT.

This chain joins TRBV19 and TRBJ2-5, with 7 bases aligning to TRBD2. This CDR3 has 14 residues. V trimming: 7 bases; J trimming: 5 bases; junction bases outside the gene matches: 10. From germline, CDR1 is LNHDA and CDR2 SQIVND (reference sequence). The CDR3 sequence is CASKNRGGGETQYF. DNA for the CDR3: TGTGCCAGTAAGAACCGCGGGGGTGGCGAGACCCAGTACTTC.

The chain combines TRBV23-1 with TRBJ2-5, with D perhaps TRBD2 (6 bases). TRBV23-1 is an open reading frame, and its role is uncertain. Trimming took 8 bases from V and 4 from J, leaving 23 bases between them. The CDR3 sequence is 16 residues long. The CDR3 spells CASGSGTPEGGETQYF. The CDR3 DNA is TGCGCCAGCGGCTCCGGGACCCCGGAGGGTGGAGAGACCCAGTACTTC.

This sequence joins TRBV6-5 and TRBJ1-2; D is ambiguous. Germline values: CDR1 MNHEY, CDR2 SVGAGI. The CDR3 sequence is 11 residues long. The ends were cut back, 8 bases at V and 1 base at J, with 5 bases in the middle. The CDR3 DNA reads TGTGCCAGCTTCAGTAACTATGGCTACACCTTC. Translation: CASFSNYGYTF.

The V and J genes are TRBV9 and TRBJ2-7; 9 bases map to TRBD2. With V trimmed by 0 bases and J by 2 bases, 3 bases remained unmatched. This CDR3 region has 15 residues. The germline CDR1 and CDR2 sequences are SGDLS and YYNGEE. The DNA of the CDR3 is TGTGCCAGCAGCGTAGGGCCTAGCGGGGCCTACGAGCAGTACTTC. Its protein product is CASSVGPSGAYEQYF.

The CDR3 DNA follows: TGTGCCAGCAGCCAAGGATACTGGGGGCGCAAGGGGGATGGCTACACCTTC. It translates to CASSQGYWGRKGDGYTF. This chain uses TRBV3-1 (or the pseudogene TRBV3-2) with TRBJ1-2; a possible D gene is TRBD1 (6 bases). The CDR3 spans 17 residues. Trimming cost V 1 base and J 6 bases, with 21 bases left between them. The germline V gene encodes CDR1 LGHDT and CDR2 YNNKEL (reference sequence).

The V call is TRBV4-1, the J call TRBJ2-7, with 10 bases matching TRBD1. V was clipped by 3 bases and J by 3 bases; unmatched bases: 11. The CDR3 length is 17 residues. The germline CDR1 and CDR2 sequences are MGHRA and YSYEKL. Here the CDR3 reads CASSHLTRRTGGYEQYF. The CDR3 DNA reads as TGCGCCAGCAGCCACCTCACGCGGAGGACAGGGGGCTACGAGCAGTACTTC.

The V gene is TRBV5-1, the J gene TRBJ2-5, with 13 bases identical to TRBD2. With V trimmed by 2 bases and J by 3 bases, 1 base remained unmatched. Per germline, CDR1 SGHRS and CDR2 YFSETQ. CDR3 length: 15 residues. CDR3 sequence: CASSFGTSGEETQYF. The CDR3 nucleotides read TGCGCCAGCAGCTTCGGGACTAGCGGGGAAGAGACCCAGTACTTC.

The V call is TRBV2, the J call TRBJ1-3; tentative D call: TRBD1 (6 bases). This CDR3 contains 16 residues. Germline assignment: CDR1 SNHLY and CDR2 FYNNEI. V was clipped by 4 bases and J by 4 bases, with 17 bases between them. In nucleotides, the CDR3 is TGTGCCAGCAGTGCCTCCGGGACACAAAACGGAAACACCATATATTTT. It specifies CASSASGTQNGNTIYF.

The genes are TRBV14 and TRBJ2-5; no firm D call. The germline gives CDR1 SGHDN, CDR2 FVKESK. The V and J ends lost 3 bases and 1 base respectively, with 6 bases between them. The CDR3 is 13 amino acids. This CDR3 reads CASSHDFQETQYF. In nucleotides, the CDR3 is TGTGCCAGCAGCCACGACTTCCAAGAGACCCAGTACTTC.

The CDR3: CASKLTRGSSGANVLTF. For the CDR3, the DNA is TGTGCCAGCAAATTGACAAGGGGAAGCTCTGGGGCCAACGTCCTGACTTTC. The V call is TRBV27, the J call TRBJ2-6; possible D gene TRBD1, 5 bases. Germline lookup yields CDR1 MNHEY and CDR2 SMNVEV (reference sequence). The V end was cut by 7 bases, the J end by 0 bases, with 16 bases between. The CDR3 spans 17 residues.

The rearrangement joins TRBV11-3 to TRBJ2-2; possibly TRBD1 for D (5 bases). This CDR3 has 15 amino acids. Trimming stripped 1 base from V and 6 bases from J, with 12 bases between. Germline loops: CDR1 SGHNT, CDR2 YENEEA. The DNA of the CDR3 is TGTGCCAGCAGCTTAGGGGCAGGGAAGGCCGGGGAGCTGTTTTTT. It encodes CASSLGAGKAGELFF.

This clone occurred once. The J gene is TRBJ2-3, the V gene TRBV4-2; D unresolved. The CDR3 has 16 amino acids. Germline CDR1 is LGHNA and CDR2 is YNFKEQ. V was trimmed by 5 bases and J by 4 bases, leaving 19 bases between them. CDR3 region: CASSEGRGEDADTQYF. The CDR3, as DNA: TGTGCCAGCAGCGAAGGTAGAGGAGAGGATGCAGATACGCAGTATTTT.

This clone turned up a few times. The J gene is TRBJ1-6, the V gene TRBV5-1, with TRBD1 matching 7 bases. V was clipped by 4 bases and J by 2 bases; unmatched bases: 6. The germline gives CDR1 SGHRS, CDR2 YFSETQ. The length of the CDR3 is 16 residues. CDR3 DNA: TGCGCCAGCAGCCAACAGGGGTGGCCCTATAATTCACCCCTCCACTTT. It is translated as CASSQQGWPYNSPLHF.

V is TRBV6-2 or TRBV6-3 and J is TRBJ2-1; perhaps TRBD2 as D (7 bases). From germline, CDR1 is MNHEY and CDR2 SVGEGT. V lost 4 bases to trimming and J lost 10 bases, with 14 bases between them. This CDR3 is built from 13 residues. CDR3 sequence: CASSSLGGGEQFF. As DNA, the CDR3 is TGTGCCAGCAGTTCCCTAGGGGGGGGCGAGCAGTTCTTC.

The genes are TRBV7-3 and TRBJ1-1; 9 positions match TRBD1. Looked up from germline, CDR1 is SGHTA and CDR2 is FQGTGA. The CDR3 contains 16 residues. V was pared by 2 bases and J by 4 bases, with 8 bases of the junction left unmatched. The CDR3, as DNA: TGTGCCAGCAGCTTAGGTCAACAGGGGGCTGGCACTGAAGCTTTCTTT. This gives the protein CASSLGQQGAGTEAFF. The whole variable domain, filled in from reference TRBV7-3 and TRBJ1-1, reads GAGVSQTPSNKVTEKGKYVELRCDPISGHTALYWYRQSLGQGPEFLIYFQGTGAADDSGLPNDRFFAVRPEGSVSTLKIQRTERGDSAVYLCASSLGQQGAGTEAFFGQGTRLTVV.

The gene calls are TRBV5-4 and TRBJ2-1; 8 nucleotides agree with TRBD1. The CDR3 sequence is 11 residues long. Per the germline V gene, CDR1 is SGHNT and CDR2 is YYREEE (reference sequence). CDR3 coding DNA: TGTTTGTACAGGGGGTGGGATGAGCAGTTCTTC. Residues: CLYRGWDEQFF.

This clone was observed a single time. This chain uses TRBV3-1 (or the pseudogene TRBV3-2) with TRBJ2-2, with 13 bases fitting TRBD2. The CDR3 is made up of 16 amino acids. CDR1 and CDR2 from the germline V gene are LGHDT and YNNKEL (reference sequence). With 5 bases clipped from V and 6 bases from J, the junction kept 6 bases outside the gene matches. The CDR3 region is CASSLLAGGRAGELFF. CDR3 DNA sequence: TGTGCCAGCAGCTTACTAGCGGGAGGGCGAGCCGGGGAGCTGTTTTTT.

The chain couples TRBV2 to TRBJ2-2; 9 bases align to TRBD1. CDR3 length: 14 residues. Germline loops: CDR1 SNHLY, CDR2 FYNNEI. The ends lost 6 bases at V and 7 bases at J; junction bases unmatched: 6. Here the CDR3 reads CASSRTGADGELFF. DNA for the CDR3: TGTGCCAGCAGCAGGACAGGGGCTGACGGGGAGCTGTTTTTT.

This chain connects TRBV19 to TRBJ2-1; 7 bases match TRBD1. This CDR3 has 15 amino acids. Germline-derived CDR1 and CDR2 are LNHDA and SQIVND (reference sequence). J lost 0 bases, V lost 5 bases, and 4 bases had no gene match. The CDR3 spells CASSRTGTSYNEQFF. CDR3 DNA sequence: TGTGCCAGTAGTCGGACAGGTACCTCCTACAATGAGCAGTTCTTC.

The CDR3 DNA sequence: TGCAGTGGGGAGGGGGGAGATACGCAGTATTTT. Protein: CSGEGGDTQYF. This chain joins TRBV20-1 and TRBJ2-3; D may be TRBD2 (7 bases). Germline CDR1 and CDR2: DFQATT and SNEGSKA (reference sequence). V lost 7 bases and J lost 5, with 10 bases in between. CDR3 size: 11 residues.

The genes are TRBV5-6 and TRBJ2-5; 9 bases align to TRBD1. V shed 2 bases, J shed 3 bases, and the junction held 8 bases outside the gene matches. The CDR3 is made up of 16 amino acids. CDR1 and CDR2 from the germline V gene are SGHDT and YYEEEE. The CDR3 DNA is TGTGCCAGCAGCTTATTCCGGGACAGGGCAGAAGAGACCCAGTACTTC. Residues: CASSLFRDRAEETQYF.

This clone was found once. This sequence joins TRBV9 and TRBJ2-3; 8 nucleotides align to TRBD2. Unmatched junction bases numbered 5, after V lost 0 bases and J lost 2 bases. The CDR3 runs 16 residues. Germline V gene sequence: CDR1 SGDLS, CDR2 YYNGEE. This CDR3 is CASSVALAGTTDTQYF. The CDR3 coding sequence is TGTGCCAGCAGCGTAGCTTTAGCGGGGACCACAGATACGCAGTATTTT.

This sequence joins TRBV13 and TRBJ2-7; 8 bases line up with TRBD1. With 0 bases clipped from V and 7 bases from J, the junction kept 8 bases outside the gene matches. The CDR3 is made up of 15 amino acids. The germline CDR1 and CDR2 sequences are PRHDT and FYEKMQ (reference sequence). The CDR3 DNA sequence: TGTGCCAGCAGCTTAGGGCAGGGGGCCAGGAGGGAGCAGTACTTC. Amino acids: CASSLGQGARREQYF.

This clone came up once. This chain uses TRBV7-8 with TRBJ1-5; 10 nucleotides agree with TRBD1. CDR3 size: 16 residues. Germline V lookup: CDR1 SGHVS, CDR2 FQNEAQ. The V segment lost 5 bases and the J segment 3 bases; nucleotides outside the gene matches: 7. The DNA for the CDR3 is TGTGCCAGCAGCGGACAGGGGGTAAAGAACAATCAGCCCCAGCATTTT. Its protein is CASSGQGVKNNQPQHF.